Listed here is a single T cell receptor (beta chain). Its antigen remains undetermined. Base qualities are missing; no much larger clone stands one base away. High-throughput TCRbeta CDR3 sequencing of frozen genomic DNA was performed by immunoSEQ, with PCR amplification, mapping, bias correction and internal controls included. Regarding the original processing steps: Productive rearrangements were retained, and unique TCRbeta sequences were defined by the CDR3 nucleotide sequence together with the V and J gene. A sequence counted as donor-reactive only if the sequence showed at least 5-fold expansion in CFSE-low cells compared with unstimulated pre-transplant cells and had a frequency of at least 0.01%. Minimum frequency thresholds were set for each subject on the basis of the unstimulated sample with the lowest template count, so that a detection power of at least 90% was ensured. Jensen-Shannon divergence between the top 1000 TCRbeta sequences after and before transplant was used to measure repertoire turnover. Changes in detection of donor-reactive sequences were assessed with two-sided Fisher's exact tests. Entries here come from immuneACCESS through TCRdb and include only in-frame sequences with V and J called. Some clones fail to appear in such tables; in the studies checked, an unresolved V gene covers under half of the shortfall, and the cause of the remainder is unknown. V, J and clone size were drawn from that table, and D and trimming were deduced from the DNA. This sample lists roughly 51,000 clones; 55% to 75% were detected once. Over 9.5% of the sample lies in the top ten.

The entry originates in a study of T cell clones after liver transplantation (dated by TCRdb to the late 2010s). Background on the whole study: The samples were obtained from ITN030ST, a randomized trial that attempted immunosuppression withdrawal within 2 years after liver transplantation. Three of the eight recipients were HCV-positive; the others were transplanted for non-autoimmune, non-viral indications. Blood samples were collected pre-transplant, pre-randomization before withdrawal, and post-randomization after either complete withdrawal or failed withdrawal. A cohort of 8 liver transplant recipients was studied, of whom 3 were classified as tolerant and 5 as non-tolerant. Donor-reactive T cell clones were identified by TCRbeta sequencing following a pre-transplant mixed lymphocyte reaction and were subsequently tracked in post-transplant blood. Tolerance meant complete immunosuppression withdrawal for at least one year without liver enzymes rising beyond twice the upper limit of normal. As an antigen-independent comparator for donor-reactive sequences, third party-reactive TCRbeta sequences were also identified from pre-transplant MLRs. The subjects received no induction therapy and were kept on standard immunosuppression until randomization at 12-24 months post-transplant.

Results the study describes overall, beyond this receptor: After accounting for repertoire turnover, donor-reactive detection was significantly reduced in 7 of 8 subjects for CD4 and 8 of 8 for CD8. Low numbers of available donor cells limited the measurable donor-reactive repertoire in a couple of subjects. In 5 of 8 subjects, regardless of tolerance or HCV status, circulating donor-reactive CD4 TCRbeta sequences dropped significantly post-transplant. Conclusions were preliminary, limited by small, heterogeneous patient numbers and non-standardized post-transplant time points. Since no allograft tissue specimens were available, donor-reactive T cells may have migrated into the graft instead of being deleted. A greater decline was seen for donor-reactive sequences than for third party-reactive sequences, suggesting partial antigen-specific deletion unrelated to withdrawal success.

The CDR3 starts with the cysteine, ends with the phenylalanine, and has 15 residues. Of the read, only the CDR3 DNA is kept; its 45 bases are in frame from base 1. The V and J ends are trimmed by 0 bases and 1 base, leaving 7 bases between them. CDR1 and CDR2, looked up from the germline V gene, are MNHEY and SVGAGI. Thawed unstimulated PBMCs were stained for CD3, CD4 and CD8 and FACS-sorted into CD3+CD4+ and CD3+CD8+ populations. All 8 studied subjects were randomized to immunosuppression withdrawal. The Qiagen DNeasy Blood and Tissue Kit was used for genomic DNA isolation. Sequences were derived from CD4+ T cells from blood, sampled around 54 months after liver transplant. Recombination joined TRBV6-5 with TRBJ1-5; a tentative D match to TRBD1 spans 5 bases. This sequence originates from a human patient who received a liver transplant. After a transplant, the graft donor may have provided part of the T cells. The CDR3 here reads CASSYSGGSNQPQHF. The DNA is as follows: TGTGCCAGCAGTTACTCCGGGGGGAGCAATCAGCCCCAGCATTTT.